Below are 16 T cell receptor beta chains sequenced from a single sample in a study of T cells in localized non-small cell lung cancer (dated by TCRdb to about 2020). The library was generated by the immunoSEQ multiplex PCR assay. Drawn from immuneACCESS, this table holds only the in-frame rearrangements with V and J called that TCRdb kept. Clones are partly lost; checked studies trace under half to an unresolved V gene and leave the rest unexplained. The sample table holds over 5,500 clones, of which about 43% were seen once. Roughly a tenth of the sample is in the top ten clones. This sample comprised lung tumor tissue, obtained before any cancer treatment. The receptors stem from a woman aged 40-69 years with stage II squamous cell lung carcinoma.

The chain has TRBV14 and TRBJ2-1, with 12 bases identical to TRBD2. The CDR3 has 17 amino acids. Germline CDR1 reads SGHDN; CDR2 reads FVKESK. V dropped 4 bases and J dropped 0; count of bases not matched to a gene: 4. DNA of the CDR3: TGTGCCAGCAGCCCGACTAGCGGGGGACTCTCCTACAATGAGCAGTTCTTC. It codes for CASSPTSGGLSYNEQFF.

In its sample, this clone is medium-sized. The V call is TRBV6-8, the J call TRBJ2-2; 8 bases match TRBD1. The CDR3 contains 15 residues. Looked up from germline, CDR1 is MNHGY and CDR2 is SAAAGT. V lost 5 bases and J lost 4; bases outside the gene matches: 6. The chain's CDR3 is CASSNRGSGTGELFF. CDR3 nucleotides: TGTGCCAGCAGTAACAGGGGGTCTGGCACCGGGGAGCTGTTTTTT.

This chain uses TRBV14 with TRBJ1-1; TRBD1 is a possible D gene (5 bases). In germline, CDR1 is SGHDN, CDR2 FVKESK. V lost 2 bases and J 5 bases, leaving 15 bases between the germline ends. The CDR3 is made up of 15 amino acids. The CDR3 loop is CASSQSSGGGTEAFF. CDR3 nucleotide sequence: TGTGCCAGCAGCCAATCCAGTGGGGGAGGGACTGAAGCTTTCTTT.

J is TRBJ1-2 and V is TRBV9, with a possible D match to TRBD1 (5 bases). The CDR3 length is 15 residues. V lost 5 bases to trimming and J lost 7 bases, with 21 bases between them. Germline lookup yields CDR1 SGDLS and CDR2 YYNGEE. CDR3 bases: TGTGCCAGCAGTGACGGGACCCCAATCGCCGGTGGCTACACCTTC. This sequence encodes CASSDGTPIAGGYTF.

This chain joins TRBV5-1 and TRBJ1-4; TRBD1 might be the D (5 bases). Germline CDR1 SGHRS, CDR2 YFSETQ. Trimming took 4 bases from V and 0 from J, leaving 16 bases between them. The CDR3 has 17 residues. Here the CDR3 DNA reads TGCGCCAGCAGCCCTCTGGGGGGGTACTCAACTAATGAAAAACTGTTTTTT. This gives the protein CASSPLGGYSTNEKLFF.

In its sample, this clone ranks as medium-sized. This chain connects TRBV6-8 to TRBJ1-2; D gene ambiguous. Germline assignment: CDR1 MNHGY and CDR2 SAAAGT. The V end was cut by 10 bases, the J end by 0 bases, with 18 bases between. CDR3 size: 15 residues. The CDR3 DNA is TGTGCCATCACTCGGACTGTCACACCTAACTATGGCTACACCTTC. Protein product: CAITRTVTPNYGYTF.

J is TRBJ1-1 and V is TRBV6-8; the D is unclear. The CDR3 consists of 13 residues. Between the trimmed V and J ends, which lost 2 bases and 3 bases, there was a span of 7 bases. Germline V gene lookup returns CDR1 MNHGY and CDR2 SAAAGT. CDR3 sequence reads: CASSYGQYTEAFF. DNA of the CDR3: TGTGCCAGCAGTTACGGTCAATACACTGAAGCTTTCTTT.

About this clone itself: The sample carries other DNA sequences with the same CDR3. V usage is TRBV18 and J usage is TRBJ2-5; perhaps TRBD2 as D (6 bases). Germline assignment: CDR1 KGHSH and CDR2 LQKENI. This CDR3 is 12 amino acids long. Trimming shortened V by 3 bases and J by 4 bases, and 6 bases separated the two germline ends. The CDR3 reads CASSPGGETQYF. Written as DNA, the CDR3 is TGTGCCAGCTCACCGGGGGGAGAGACCCAGTACTTC.

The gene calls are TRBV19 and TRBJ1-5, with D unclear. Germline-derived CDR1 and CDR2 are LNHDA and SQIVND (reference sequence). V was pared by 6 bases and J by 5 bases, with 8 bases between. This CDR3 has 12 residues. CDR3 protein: CASSGRYQPQHF. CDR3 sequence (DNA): TGTGCCAGTAGCGGGAGATATCAGCCCCAGCATTTT.

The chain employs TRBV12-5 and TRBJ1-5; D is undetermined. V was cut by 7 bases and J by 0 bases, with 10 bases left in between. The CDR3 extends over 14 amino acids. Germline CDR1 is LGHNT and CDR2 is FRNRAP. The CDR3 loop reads CASELGLSNQPQHF. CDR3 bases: TGTGCTAGTGAACTGGGCCTTAGCAATCAGCCCCAGCATTTT.

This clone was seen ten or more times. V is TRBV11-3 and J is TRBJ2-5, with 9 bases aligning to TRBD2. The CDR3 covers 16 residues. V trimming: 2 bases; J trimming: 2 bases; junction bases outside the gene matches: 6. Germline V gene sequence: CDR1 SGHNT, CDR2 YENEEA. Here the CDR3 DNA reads TGTGCCAGCAGCTTATACCTAGCGGGGTCTCAAGAGACCCAGTACTTC. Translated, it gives CASSLYLAGSQETQYF.

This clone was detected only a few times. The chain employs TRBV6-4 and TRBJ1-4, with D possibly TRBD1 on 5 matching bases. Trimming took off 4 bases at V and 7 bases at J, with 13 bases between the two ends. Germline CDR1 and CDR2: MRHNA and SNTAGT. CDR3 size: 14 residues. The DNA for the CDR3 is TGTGCCAGCAGTGGGAGCAGGGTGGGTGAAAAACTGTTTTTT. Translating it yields CASSGSRVGEKLFF.

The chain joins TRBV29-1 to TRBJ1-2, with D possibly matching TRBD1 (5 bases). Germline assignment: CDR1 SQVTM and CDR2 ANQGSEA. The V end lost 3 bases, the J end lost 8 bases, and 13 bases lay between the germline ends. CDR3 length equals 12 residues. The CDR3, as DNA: TGCAGCGTTGAGGGGGGTTCGGGAGGCTACACCTTC. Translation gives CSVEGGSGGYTF.

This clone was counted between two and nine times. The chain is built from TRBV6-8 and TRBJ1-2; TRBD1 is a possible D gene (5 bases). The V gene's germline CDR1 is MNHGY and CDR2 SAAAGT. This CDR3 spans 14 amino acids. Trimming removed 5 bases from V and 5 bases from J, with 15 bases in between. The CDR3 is CASSPGQSPYGYTF. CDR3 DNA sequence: TGTGCCAGCAGTCCAGGACAATCTCCATATGGCTACACCTTC.

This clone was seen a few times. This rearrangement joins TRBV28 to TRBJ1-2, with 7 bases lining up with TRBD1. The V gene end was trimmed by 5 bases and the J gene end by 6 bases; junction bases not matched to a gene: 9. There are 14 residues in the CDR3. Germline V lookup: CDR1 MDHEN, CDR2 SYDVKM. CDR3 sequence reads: CASSLTGTANGYTF. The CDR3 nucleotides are TGTGCCAGCAGTCTAACCGGGACAGCTAATGGCTACACCTTC.

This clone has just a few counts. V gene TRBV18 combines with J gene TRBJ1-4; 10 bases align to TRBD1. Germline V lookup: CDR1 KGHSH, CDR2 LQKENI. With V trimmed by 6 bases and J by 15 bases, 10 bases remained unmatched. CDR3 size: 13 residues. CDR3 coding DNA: TGTGCCAGCTCTTCCCAGGGCGGACAGGGGGTGTTTTTT. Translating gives CASSSQGGQGVFF.